This T cell receptor beta chain derives from a study of cytomegalovirus exposure and HLA in healthy donors. Study-wide results and limits: Overall, approximately 150 TCR beta chains were annotated as cytomegalovirus-associated. Reports showed the classifier diagnosing cytomegalovirus status with high specificity and sensitivity.

This PCR relied on a set of 60 Vbeta primers and 13 Jbeta primers. The repertoire was sequenced with immunoSEQ multiplex PCR; TCRdb's copy has only in-frame clones and lacks some. The data show approximately 90,000 clones, around 70% seen once. Comment on this clone: Its target is not known. Other nucleotide sequences from this sample produce the same CDR3.

Sequenced input: PBMCs. This clonotype was obtained from a woman between 50 and 59 years old in good health and CMV-seropositive.

The CDR3 DNA is TGTGCCAGCTCCCCTAGACTAGCGGGAGGCACAGATACGCAGTATTTT. Its translation: CASSPRLAGGTDTQYF. The chain uses TRBV18 and TRBJ2-3, with 12 bases fitting TRBD2. Germline loops: CDR1 KGHSH, CDR2 LQKENI. This CDR3 contains 16 residues. J lost 1 base, V lost 6 bases, and 5 bases had no gene match.